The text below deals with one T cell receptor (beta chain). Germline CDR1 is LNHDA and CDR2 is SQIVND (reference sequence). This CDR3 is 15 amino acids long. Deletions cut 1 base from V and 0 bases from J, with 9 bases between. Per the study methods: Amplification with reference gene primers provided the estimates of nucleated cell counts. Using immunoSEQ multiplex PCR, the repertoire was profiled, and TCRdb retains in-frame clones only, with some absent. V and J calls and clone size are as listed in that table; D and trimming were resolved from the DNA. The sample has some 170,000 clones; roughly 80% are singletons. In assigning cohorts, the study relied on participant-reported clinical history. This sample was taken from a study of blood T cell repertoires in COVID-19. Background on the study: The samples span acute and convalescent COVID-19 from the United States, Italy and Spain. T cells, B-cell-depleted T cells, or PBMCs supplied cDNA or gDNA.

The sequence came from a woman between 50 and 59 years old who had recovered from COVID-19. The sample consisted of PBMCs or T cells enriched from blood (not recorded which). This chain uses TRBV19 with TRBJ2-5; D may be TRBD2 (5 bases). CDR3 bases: TGTGCCAGTAGTATAGTCTCGGGATACCAAGAGACCCAGTACTTC. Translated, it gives CASSIVSGYQETQYF.